A selection of T cell receptor beta chains follows, all from one sample in a study of regulatory T cells in long-lasting Graves disease. A single record per CDR3 protein comes from TCRdb applying MiXCR to the multiplex PCR reads. There are a few hundred thousand distinct CDR3 sequences in the sample; 12% occur only once, and approximately 20% lies in the top ten. The same specimen was also included in a second study, on T cells in Graves' hyperthyroidism and ophthalmopathy.

Source: peripheral blood mononuclear cells (PBMCs), taken at new diagnosis, from a patient treated with antithyroid drugs. The receptors stem from a woman between 18 and 29 years old with Graves disease. Both conserved end residues are part of each CDR3. A D gene is named only where the DNA matches it firmly. Expanded clones get a size class; other rows say once, few or many, or leave the size out.

J gene	clone size	V gene	D gene	CDR3 protein	CDR3 DNA
TRBJ2-1	many	TRBV20-1	TRBD1	CSAPFRGPASYNEQFF	TGCAGTGCCCCCTTTAGGGGGCCGGCGTCCTACAATGAGCAGTTCTTC
TRBJ2-3	many	TRBV27	TRBD2	CASSLASGVTDTQYF	TGTGCCAGCAGTCTGGCTAGCGGGGTCACAGATACGCAGTATTTT
TRBJ2-7	few	TRBV27	-	CASSLRMGGRYEQYF	TGTGCCAGCAGTTTAAGGATGGGTGGGAGATACGAGCAGTACTTC
TRBJ1-3	many	TRBV7-8	-	CASSPGYGNTIYF	TGTGCCAGCAGCCCGGGATACGGAAACACCATATATTTT
TRBJ2-5	few	TRBV19	-	CASSPMGPQETQYF	TGTGCCAGTAGTCCCATGGGGCCCCAAGAGACCCAGTACTTC
TRBJ2-7	few	TRBV10-2	-	CATEQGNYEQYF	TGCGCAACGGAGCAGGGAAACTACGAGCAGTACTTC
TRBJ1-4	-	TRBV25-1	TRBD1	CASSELTGVFEKLFF	TGTGCCAGCAGTGAATTGACAGGGGTTTTCGAAAAACTGTTTTTT
TRBJ2-3	many	TRBV18	-	CASSLLSGTDTQYF	TGTGCCAGCAGCCTACTCAGTGGCACAGATACGCAGTATTTT
TRBJ2-2	many	TRBV5-1	-	CASSFEGPTGELFF	TGCGCCAGCAGCTTCGAGGGCCCCACCGGGGAGCTGTTTTTT
TRBJ2-5	few	TRBV15	-	CATSRDEIGRVETQYF	TGTGCCACCAGCAGAGATGAAATAGGACGCGTCGAGACCCAGTACTTC
TRBJ2-4	many	TRBV20-1	-	CSADEIAKNIQYF	TGCAGTGCCGACGAGATAGCCAAAAACATTCAGTACTTC
TRBJ2-1	few	TRBV19	TRBD2	CASTSSGERPRGNEQFF	TGTGCCAGTACCTCTAGCGGGGAGCGACCAAGGGGCAATGAGCAGTTCTTC
TRBJ1-6	-	TRBV2	TRBD1	CASSEGQFNSPLHF	TGTGCCAGCAGTGAGGGACAGTTCAATTCACCCCTCCACTTT
TRBJ2-1	many	TRBV11-2	TRBD2	CASSLGTSGYNEQFF	TGTGCCAGCAGCCTGGGGACTAGCGGTTACAATGAGCAGTTCTTC
TRBJ2-1	many	TRBV2	TRBD1	CASSGQGMAEQFF	TGTGCCAGCAGTGGACAGGGCATGGCTGAGCAGTTCTTC
TRBJ2-1	many	TRBV18	-	CASSPGNTGNEQFF	TGTGCCAGCTCCCCCGGGAACACGGGGAATGAGCAGTTCTTC
TRBJ2-3	many	TRBV6-1	-	CASSREYGGRQYF	TGTGCCAGCAGTAGGGAATACGGGGGCCGGCAGTATTTT
TRBJ1-1	many	TRBV6-1	-	CASSDGSSATEAFF	TGTGCCAGCAGTGACGGTTCGTCGGCCACTGAAGCTTTCTTT
TRBJ2-7	-	TRBV7-8	-	CASSSTPGPYEQYF	TGTGCCAGCAGCTCAACTCCGGGACCTTACGAGCAGTACTTC
TRBJ2-5	-	TRBV7-3	-	CASSRQGGGETQYF	TGTGCCAGCAGCCGACAGGGAGGGGGAGAGACCCAGTACTTC
TRBJ1-2	many	TRBV4-3	-	CASSQTGASYYGYTF	TGCGCCAGCAGCCAGACAGGCGCAAGTTACTATGGCTACACCTTC
TRBJ1-1	many	TRBV28	-	CASSSDQKRDGAEAFF	TGTGCCAGCAGTTCCGATCAGAAGAGGGATGGCGCTGAAGCTTTCTTT
TRBJ2-7	few	TRBV27	-	CASSLWGRRISSYEQYF	TGTGCCAGCAGTTTATGGGGTCGGCGGATCAGCTCCTACGAGCAGTACTTC
TRBJ1-3	many	TRBV12-3/TRBV12-4	-	CASSPPELWFVGIYF	TGTGCCAGCAGTCCACCAGAACTCTGGTTTGTGGGCATATATTTT
TRBJ2-3	many	TRBV7-9	TRBD2	CASSLYGGSSADTQYF	TGTGCCAGCAGCTTATATGGCGGGAGCAGCGCAGATACGCAGTATTTT
TRBJ2-7	many	TRBV7-2	TRBD1	CASSGTGSYEQYF	TGTGCCAGCAGCGGGACAGGCTCCTACGAGCAGTACTTC
TRBJ1-2	many	TRBV20-1	-	CSARDPGAEAQGYTF	TGCAGTGCTAGAGATCCCGGGGCAGAAGCTCAGGGCTACACCTTC
TRBJ1-2	-	TRBV7-9	-	CASSLSGLYRDGYTF	TGTGCCAGCAGCTTGTCGGGCCTCTACCGAGATGGCTACACCTTC
TRBJ1-4	once	TRBV20-1	-	CSARVITTNEKLFF	TGCAGTGCTAGAGTTATTACAACTAATGAAAAACTGTTTTTT
TRBJ2-1	many	TRBV20-1	TRBD2	CSARDHRAGGPREQFF	TGCAGTGCTAGAGATCATCGAGCGGGAGGGCCGCGTGAGCAGTTCTTC
TRBJ1-2	few	TRBV5-6	-	CASSLELGVRRSYGYTF	TGTGCCAGCAGCTTGGAGTTGGGCGTTAGGCGTTCCTATGGCTACACCTTC
TRBJ1-3	many	TRBV3-1	-	CASKFGGAISGNTIYF	TGTGCCAGCAAGTTTGGGGGCGCTATCTCTGGAAACACCATATATTTT
TRBJ2-7	many	TRBV30	TRBD1	CAWSGGTGGNEQYF	TGTGCCTGGAGTGGGGGAACAGGGGGCAACGAGCAGTACTTC
TRBJ1-5	many	TRBV12-3/TRBV12-4	TRBD1	CASSSERGQGVSNQPQHF	TGTGCCAGCAGTTCCGAGAGGGGACAGGGGGTCAGCAATCAGCCCCAGCATTTT
TRBJ1-2	many	TRBV4-2	-	CASSQDLRPPSGYTF	TGTGCCAGCAGCCAAGATCTCCGGCCTCCTTCTGGCTACACCTTC
TRBJ1-1	many	TRBV11-2	-	CASSQILGMNTEAFF	TGCGCCAGCAGCCAAATCCTCGGTATGAACACTGAAGCTTTCTTT
TRBJ2-5	-	TRBV27	TRBD2	CASSWTSGGYEETQYF	TGTGCCAGCAGTTGGACTAGCGGGGGCTACGAAGAGACCCAGTACTTC
TRBJ1-1	few	TRBV7-2	-	CASSYTGSPIVFF	TGTGCCAGCAGTTATACAGGGTCCCCAATCGTTTTCTTT
TRBJ1-2	-	TRBV15	-	CATSRVPREGRHGYTF	TGTGCCACCAGCAGAGTACCCCGTGAAGGGCGACATGGCTACACCTTC
TRBJ2-3	few	TRBV19	-	CASRDRTYDTTDTQYF	TGTGCCAGTAGGGACCGGACGTACGATACAACAGATACGCAGTATTTT
TRBJ2-5	many	TRBV20-1	-	CSANLGPGQLHLKETQYF	TGCAGTGCGAACCTCGGGCCGGGACAATTACATCTTAAAGAGACCCAGTACTTC
TRBJ2-3	many	TRBV6-5	TRBD2	CASSYSFPVPSGSGTDTQYF	TGTGCCAGCAGTTACTCGTTTCCGGTGCCAAGCGGGAGCGGCACAGATACGCAGTATTTT
TRBJ2-1	few	TRBV6-2/TRBV6-3	-	CASSYPLNNEQFF	TGTGCCAGCAGTTACCCCCTTAACAATGAGCAGTTCTTC
TRBJ1-2	-	TRBV6-2/TRBV6-3	TRBD1	CASSYHTGGGEGYTF	TGTGCCAGCAGTTACCACACAGGGGGAGGAGAAGGCTACACCTTC
TRBJ2-6	few	TRBV4-3	-	CASSQVAAGIPSGANVLTF	TGCGCCAGCAGCCAGGTCGCCGCGGGGATCCCTTCCGGGGCCAACGTCCTGACTTTC
TRBJ2-3	many	TRBV12-3/TRBV12-4	-	CASSFSGGHPSVGTDTQYF	TGTGCCAGCAGTTTTTCCGGTGGGCATCCGTCAGTCGGGACAGATACGCAGTATTTT
TRBJ2-5	-	TRBV11-2	TRBD1	CASSPRTGLETQYF	TGTGCCAGCAGCCCTCGGACAGGGCTGGAGACCCAGTACTTC
TRBJ2-3	many	TRBV12-5	-	CASGSTDTQYF	TGTGCTAGTGGGAGCACAGATACGCAGTATTTT
TRBJ1-1	-	TRBV3-1	-	CASSQDVSEAFF	TGTGCCAGCAGCCAAGATGTTAGTGAAGCTTTCTTT
TRBJ2-3	many	TRBV12-3/TRBV12-4	-	CASNPQGTDTQYF	TGTGCCAGCAACCCCCAGGGCACAGATACGCAGTATTTT
TRBJ1-3	few	TRBV11-2	TRBD1	CASSTRQGMRNTIYF	TGTGCCAGCAGCACACGACAGGGGATGCGAAACACCATATATTTT
TRBJ2-1	many	TRBV15	-	CATSRDLLQGNEQFF	TGTGCCACCAGCAGAGACCTATTACAGGGAAATGAGCAGTTCTTC
TRBJ2-3	many	TRBV12-3/TRBV12-4	-	CAQLPMVGFTDTQYF	TGTGCTCAACTTCCCATGGTAGGGTTCACAGATACGCAGTATTTT
TRBJ2-1	many	TRBV6-5	TRBD1	CASSYRWTGSRNEQFF	TGTGCCAGCAGTTACCGTTGGACAGGGTCCCGCAATGAGCAGTTCTTC
TRBJ1-4	many	TRBV7-2	-	CASSLGRSLYEKLFF	TGTGCCAGCAGCTTAGGCAGGAGCCTATATGAAAAACTGTTTTTT
TRBJ2-5	many	TRBV7-2	-	CASSLGQHQETQYF	TGTGCCAGCAGCCTTGGACAGCACCAAGAGACCCAGTACTTC
TRBJ1-5	many	TRBV6-1	TRBD1	CASTRNRQGSHQPQHF	TGTGCCAGCACCCGCAACCGACAGGGTAGCCATCAGCCCCAGCATTTT
TRBJ2-5	many	TRBV12-3/TRBV12-4	-	CASSFAVGWETQYF	TGTGCCAGCAGTTTTGCTGTGGGGTGGGAGACCCAGTACTTC
TRBJ1-1	many	TRBV3-1	-	CASSPIPRNTEAFF	TGTGCCAGCAGCCCTATTCCCCGGAACACTGAAGCTTTCTTT